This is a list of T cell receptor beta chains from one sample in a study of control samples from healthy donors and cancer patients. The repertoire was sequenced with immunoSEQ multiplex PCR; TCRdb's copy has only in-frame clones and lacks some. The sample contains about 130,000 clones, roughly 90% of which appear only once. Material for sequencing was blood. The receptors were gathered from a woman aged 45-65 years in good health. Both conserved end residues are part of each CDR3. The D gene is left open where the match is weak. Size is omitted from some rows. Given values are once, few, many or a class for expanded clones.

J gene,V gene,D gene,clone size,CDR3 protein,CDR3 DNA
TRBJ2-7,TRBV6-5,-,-,CASSYAASYEQYF,TGTGCCAGCAGTTACGCGGCCAGCTACGAGCAGTACTTC
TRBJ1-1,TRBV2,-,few,CASSEGTPEAFF,TGTGCCAGCAGCGAAGGGACCCCGGAAGCTTTCTTT
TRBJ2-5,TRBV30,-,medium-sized,CAWNRVQETQYF,TGTGCCTGGAATAGGGTCCAAGAGACCCAGTACTTC
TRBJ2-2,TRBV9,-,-,CASSVDRLNTGELFF,TGTGCCAGCAGCGTAGACCGGTTAAACACCGGGGAGCTGTTTTTT
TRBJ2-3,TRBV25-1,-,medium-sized,CASSVRGESTDTQYF,TGTGCCAGCAGCGTCAGGGGAGAGAGCACAGATACGCAGTATTTT
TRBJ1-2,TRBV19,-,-,CASLGPSWGYTF,TGTGCCAGTCTCGGACCCTCCTGGGGCTACACCTTC
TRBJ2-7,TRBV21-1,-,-,CASSRYPGRPYEQYF,TGTGCCAGCAGCAGATACCCGGGACGGCCCTACGAGCAGTACTTC
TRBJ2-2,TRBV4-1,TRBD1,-,CASRMTGSVTGELFF,TGCGCCAGCAGGATGACAGGGTCGGTGACCGGGGAGCTGTTTTTT
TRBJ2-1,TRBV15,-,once,CATSRDEWHSSSYNEQFF,TGTGCCACCAGCAGAGATGAATGGCACTCCAGCTCCTACAATGAGCAGTTCTTC
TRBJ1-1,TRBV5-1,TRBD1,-,CASSTRTGANTEAFF,TGCGCCAGCAGCACTAGGACAGGGGCGAACACTGAAGCTTTCTTT
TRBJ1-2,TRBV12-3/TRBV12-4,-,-,CASSISGDGYTF,TGTGCCAGCAGTATCTCGGGTGATGGCTACACCTTC
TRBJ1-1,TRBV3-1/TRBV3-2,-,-,CASSQDPGNTEAFF,TGTGCCAGCAGCCAAGATCCGGGGAACACTGAAGCTTTCTTT
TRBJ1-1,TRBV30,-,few,CAWSSWGGVDSEAFF,TGTGCCTGGAGTAGCTGGGGGGGGGTTGATTCTGAAGCTTTCTTT
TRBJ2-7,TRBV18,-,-,CASSPGQNSYEQYF,TGTGCCAGCTCACCAGGACAGAACTCCTACGAGCAGTACTTC
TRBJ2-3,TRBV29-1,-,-,CSVELGTDTQYF,TGCAGCGTTGAACTGGGCACAGATACGCAGTATTTT
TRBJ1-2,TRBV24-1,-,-,CATSGGYGYTF,TGTGCCACCAGTGGGGGGTATGGCTACACCTTC
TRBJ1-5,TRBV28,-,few,CASGGARQPQHF,TGTGCCAGTGGGGGGGCGCGACAGCCCCAGCATTTT
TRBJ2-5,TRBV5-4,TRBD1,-,CASSSGQGKETQYF,TGTGCCAGCAGCTCGGGACAGGGAAAAGAGACCCAGTACTTC
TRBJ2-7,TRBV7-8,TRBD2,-,CASSTVGGLAHYEQYF,TGTGCCAGCAGCACTGTGGGGGGACTAGCGCACTACGAGCAGTACTTC
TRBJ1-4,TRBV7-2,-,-,CASSSRVVDEKLFF,TGTGCCAGCAGCTCCAGGGTGGTAGATGAAAAACTGTTTTTT
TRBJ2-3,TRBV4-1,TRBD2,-,CASSQPDGTSYDSTDTQYF,TGCGCCAGCAGCCAACCAGACGGGACTAGTTATGATAGCACAGATACGCAGTATTTT
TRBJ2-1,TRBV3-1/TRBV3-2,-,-,CASSQDPSFNEQFF,TGTGCCAGCAGCCAAGACCCGTCGTTCAATGAGCAGTTCTTC
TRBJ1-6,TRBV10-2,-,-,CASSPAGYSPLHF,TGCGCCAGCAGCCCGGCAGGTTATTCACCCCTCCACTTT
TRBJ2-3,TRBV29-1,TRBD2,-,CSAIAAGGPADTQYF,TGCAGCGCCATTGCGGCGGGAGGGCCGGCAGATACGCAGTATTTT
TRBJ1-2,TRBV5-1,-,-,CASSLAGSSLNNYGYTF,TGCGCCAGCAGCTTGGCCGGCAGCTCCTTAAATAACTATGGCTACACCTTC
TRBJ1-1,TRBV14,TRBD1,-,CASSQVAAGGANTEAFF,TGTGCCAGCAGCCAAGTAGCCGCAGGGGGCGCTAACACTGAAGCTTTCTTT
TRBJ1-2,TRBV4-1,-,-,CASSQGTGARNYGYTF,TGCGCCAGCAGCCAAGGAACGGGGGCCCGTAACTATGGCTACACCTTC
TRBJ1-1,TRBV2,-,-,CASTGQYSNTEAFF,TGTGCCAGCACCGGACAGTATTCGAACACTGAAGCTTTCTTT
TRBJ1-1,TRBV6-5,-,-,CASSYTGGAFF,TGTGCCAGCAGTTACACAGGAGGCGCTTTCTTT
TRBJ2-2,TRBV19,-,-,CASSMGGGASTGELFF,TGTGCCAGTAGTATGGGCGGGGGCGCGAGCACCGGGGAGCTGTTTTTT
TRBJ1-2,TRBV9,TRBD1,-,CASSVVPRQGEGYTF,TGTGCCAGCAGCGTAGTCCCCCGACAGGGTGAGGGCTACACCTTC
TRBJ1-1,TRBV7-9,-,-,CASNHLPLSMNTEAFF,TGTGCCAGCAACCATTTACCGTTATCGATGAACACTGAAGCTTTCTTT
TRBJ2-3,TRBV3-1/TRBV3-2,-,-,CASSQARTELGTDTQYF,TGTGCCAGCAGCCAAGCCAGGACCGAACTAGGCACAGATACGCAGTATTTT
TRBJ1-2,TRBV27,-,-,CASSRDIYYGYTF,TGTGCCAGCAGTCGGGACATCTACTATGGCTACACCTTC
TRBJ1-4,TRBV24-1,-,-,CATSGRGNEKLFF,TGTGCCACCAGTGGCAGGGGAAATGAAAAACTGTTTTTT
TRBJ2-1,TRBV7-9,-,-,CASSQITSHRYNEQFF,TGTGCCAGCAGCCAGATTACTAGTCATAGATACAATGAGCAGTTCTTC
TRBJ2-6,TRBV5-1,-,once,CASSLFDGGTGANVLTF,TGCGCCAGCAGCTTGTTCGACGGCGGTACTGGGGCCAACGTCCTGACTTTC
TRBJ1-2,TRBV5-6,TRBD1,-,CASSLGQGAVNYGYTF,TGTGCCAGCAGCTTGGGACAGGGGGCTGTTAATTATGGCTACACCTTC
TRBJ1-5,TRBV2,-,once,CASSEGRGRYQPQHF,TGTGCCAGCAGTGAGGGCAGGGGAAGATATCAACCCCAGCATTTT
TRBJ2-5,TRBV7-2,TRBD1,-,CASRRQGGQETQYF,TGTGCCAGCAGAAGACAGGGGGGGCAAGAGACCCAGTACTTC
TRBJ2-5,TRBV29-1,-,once,CSVRRGGQETQYF,TGCAGCGTGCGAAGGGGGGGCCAAGAGACCCAGTACTTC
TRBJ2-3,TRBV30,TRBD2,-,CAWRGKGLATQDTQYF,TGTGCCTGGAGGGGAAAAGGACTAGCGACTCAGGATACGCAGTATTTT
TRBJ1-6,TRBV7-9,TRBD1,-,CASGDAGGTSPLHF,TGTGCCAGCGGCGATGCAGGGGGGACTTCACCCCTCCACTTT
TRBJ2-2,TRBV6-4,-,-,CASSADSGNTGELFF,TGTGCCAGCAGTGCCGACAGCGGGAACACCGGGGAGCTGTTTTTT
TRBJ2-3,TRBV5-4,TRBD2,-,CASSLGSGGAYGTDTQYF,TGTGCCAGCAGCTTGGGTAGCGGGGGGGCCTACGGCACAGATACGCAGTATTTT
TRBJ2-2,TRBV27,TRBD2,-,CASSLLAGGGELFF,TGTGCCAGCAGTTTATTGGCGGGAGGGGGGGAGCTGTTTTTT
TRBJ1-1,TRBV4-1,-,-,CASAGLLRGTEAFF,TGCGCCAGCGCCGGACTCCTACGGGGCACTGAAGCTTTCTTT
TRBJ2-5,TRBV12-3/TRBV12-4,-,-,CASSLGGSETQYF,TGTGCCAGCAGTTTAGGTGGGTCTGAGACCCAGTACTTC
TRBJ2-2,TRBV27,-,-,CASSLGGRGELFF,TGTGCCAGCAGTTTAGGGGGTAGGGGGGAGCTGTTTTTT